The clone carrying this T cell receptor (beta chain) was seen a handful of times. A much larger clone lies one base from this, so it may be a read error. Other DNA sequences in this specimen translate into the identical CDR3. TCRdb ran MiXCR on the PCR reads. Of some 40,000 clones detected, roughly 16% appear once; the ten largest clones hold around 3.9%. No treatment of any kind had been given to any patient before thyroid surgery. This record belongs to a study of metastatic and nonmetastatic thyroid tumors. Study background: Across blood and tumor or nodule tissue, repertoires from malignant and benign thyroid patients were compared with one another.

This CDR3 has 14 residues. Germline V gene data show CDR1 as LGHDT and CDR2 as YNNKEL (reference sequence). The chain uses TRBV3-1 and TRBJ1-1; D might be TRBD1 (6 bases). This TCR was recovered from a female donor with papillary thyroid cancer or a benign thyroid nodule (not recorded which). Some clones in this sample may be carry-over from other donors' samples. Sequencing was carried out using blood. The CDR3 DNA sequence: TGTGCCAGCAGCCCAGGTGGGGGGGCCACTGAAGCTTCCTTT. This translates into CASSPGGGATEASF.